Listed below are T cell receptor beta chains from one sample, sequenced in a study of coeliac disease. Assay used: immunoSEQ multiplex PCR; TCRdb lists only in-frame clones, some missing. In the table there are over 9,000 clones, under 70% of which are singletons. The sample was lamina propria lymphocytes from the gut. Source of these receptors: a woman aged 55-69 years with celiac disease. Each CDR3 is given with its conserved first and last residue. The order of the fields is D gene, J gene, clone size, V gene, CDR3 protein, CDR3 DNA. A D gene is named only where the DNA matches it firmly. Some rows mark clone size as missing; the rest say once, few, many or name a class of expanded clone.

>TRBD1|TRBJ1-2|-|TRBV6-5
CASSAPWGQGYGYTF
TGTGCCAGCAGTGCCCCATGGGGACAGGGGTATGGCTACACCTTC
>-|TRBJ2-3|-|TRBV11-2
CASSSKGQWRERNTDTQYF
TGTGCCAGCAGCTCGAAAGGACAGTGGCGGGAGCGAAACACAGATACGCAGTATTTT
>TRBD1|TRBJ2-6|-|TRBV9
CASSDRAAQGALGANVLTF
TGTGCCAGCAGCGACCGAGCTGCCCAGGGGGCGCTAGGGGCCAACGTCCTGACTTTC
>TRBD2|TRBJ2-7|-|TRBV18
CASSPPSGTFYEQYF
TGTGCCAGCTCACCTCCTAGCGGGACCTTCTACGAGCAGTACTTC
>-|TRBJ2-1|few|TRBV28
CASSSWNEQFF
TGTGCCAGCAGTAGCTGGAATGAGCAGTTCTTC
>-|TRBJ1-1|-|TRBV27
CATPRGARDTEAFF
TGTGCCACACCGCGGGGGGCGCGCGACACTGAAGCTTTCTTT
>-|TRBJ2-7|-|TRBV23-1
CASSQSTQRDGYEQYF
TGCGCCAGCAGTCAGTCAACCCAACGGGATGGTTACGAGCAGTACTTC
>-|TRBJ2-2|-|TRBV7-2
CASSLFSDGELFF
TGTGCCAGCAGCTTATTCAGTGACGGGGAGCTGTTTTTT
>TRBD2|TRBJ2-5|few|TRBV29-1
CSVQTSGIQTQYF
TGCAGCGTTCAGACTAGCGGGATTCAAACCCAGTACTTC
>-|TRBJ2-5|few|TRBV9
CASSPLGGAIQETQYF
TGTGCCAGCAGCCCCTTGGGGGGGGCTATCCAAGAGACCCAGTACTTC
>-|TRBJ2-4|-|TRBV6-6
CASKADGDLQYF
TGTGCCAGCAAAGCGGACGGTGACCTTCAGTACTTC
>-|TRBJ2-7|-|TRBV4-3
CASSQVKSGTYEQYF
TGCGCCAGCAGCCAAGTGAAAAGCGGCACCTACGAGCAGTACTTC
>TRBD2|TRBJ2-7|-|TRBV2
CASGVSGPEQYF
TGTGCCAGCGGGGTTAGCGGGCCCGAGCAGTACTTC
>-|TRBJ2-7|-|TRBV7-2
CASSLAANYEQYF
TGTGCCAGCAGCTTAGCAGCCAACTACGAGCAGTACTTC
>-|TRBJ1-2|-|TRBV7-6
CASSLGPGGESYTF
TGTGCCAGCAGCTTAGGTCCAGGAGGCGAGAGCTACACCTTC
>TRBD2|TRBJ2-7|-|TRBV28
CASRLAGDPYEQYF
TGTGCCAGCAGGCTAGCGGGGGATCCCTACGAGCAGTACTTC
>TRBD2|TRBJ2-2|few|TRBV2
CASSGLGEGHTGELFF
TGTGCCAGCAGTGGTTTAGGGGAGGGGCACACCGGGGAGCTGTTTTTT
>-|TRBJ2-1|few|TRBV4-2
CASSQDINSNEQFF
TGTGCCAGCAGCCAAGATATAAACAGCAATGAGCAGTTCTTC
>TRBD1|TRBJ2-1|-|TRBV5-1
CASSLIGQGGTNEQFF
TGCGCCAGCAGCCTCATAGGACAGGGAGGAACCAATGAGCAGTTCTTC
>TRBD1|TRBJ1-2|few|TRBV5-4
CASSGQGGYGYTF
TGTGCCAGCAGCGGACAGGGAGGCTATGGCTACACCTTC
>TRBD1|TRBJ1-6|-|TRBV27
CASRKTGGMSPLHF
TGTGCCAGCAGGAAGACAGGGGGTATGTCACCCCTCCACTTT
>-|TRBJ2-7|-|TRBV7-9
CASSRSTGVAFEQYF
TGTGCCAGCAGCCGTTCGACAGGAGTTGCCTTCGAGCAGTACTTC
>-|TRBJ2-7|few|TRBV6-6
CATVRGSTYEQYF
TGTGCCACCGTTCGTGGGAGTACGTACGAGCAGTACTTC
>TRBD1|TRBJ1-2|-|TRBV29-1
CSVGTGDGYTF
TGCAGCGTCGGGACAGGGGATGGCTACACCTTC
>TRBD2|TRBJ2-1|-|TRBV4-2
CASSQVGGAYNEQFF
TGTGCCAGCAGCCAAGTGGGGGGGGCCTACAATGAGCAGTTCTTC
>-|TRBJ1-6|-|TRBV7-9
CASSLGTVVSPLHF
TGTGCCAGCAGCTTAGGGACAGTGGTATCACCCCTCCACTTT
>TRBD2|TRBJ2-5|few|TRBV5-1
CASSLGFRGGQETQYF
TGCGCCAGCAGCTTGGGTTTCCGGGGGGGGCAAGAGACCCAGTACTTC
>-|TRBJ2-2|-|TRBV7-3
CASSRPGLANTGELFF
TGTGCCAGCAGCCGTCCGGGACTGGCGAACACCGGGGAGCTGTTTTTT